This record looks at one T cell receptor (beta chain) sequence and its context. With random hexamers, roughly 0.45 to 1 ug RNA was reverse transcribed. In TCRdb, the immunoSEQ multiplex PCR reads were re-called with MiXCR into one record per CDR3 protein. The sample includes 150,000 to 200,000 distinct CDR3 sequences, more than 90% seen only once; the top ten take around 0.15%. This sample was taken from a study of CD8 T cells in Susac syndrome. Sample: CD4+ T cells from PBMCs. The sequence came from a human donor in good health.

CDR3 residues: CASSPTRKGDTEAFF. The CDR3, as DNA: TGTGCCAGCAGCCCGACCCGGAAAGGGGACACTGAAGCTTTCTTT. This sequence joins TRBV7-2 and TRBJ1-1, with D possibly TRBD1 on 5 matching bases. The CDR3 covers 15 residues. V lost 5 bases and J 3 bases, leaving 16 bases between the germline ends. Germline assignment: CDR1 SGHTA and CDR2 FQGNSA.